The 6 T cell receptor beta chains below come from one sample, sequenced in a study of T cell repertoires in cytomegalovirus infection. These TCRs are of unknown antigen specificity. TCRdb reprocessed the reads via MiXCR and lists one record per CDR3 protein. The profile shows roughly 500,000 distinct CDR3 sequences, 30% to 35% of them singletons. The sequencing used cultured PBMCs, collected from culture after CMV antigen stimulation. These receptors all stem from a human donor in good health (CMV status not recorded). Some clones in this sample may be carry-over from other donors' samples.

This chain links TRBV7-9 with TRBJ2-2; D is uncertain. Trimming stripped 2 bases from V and 9 bases from J, with 13 bases between. From germline, CDR1 is SEHNR and CDR2 FQNEAQ (reference sequence). The CDR3 covers 14 residues. The CDR3 DNA reads TGTGCCAGCAGCTTATGGCCAGATGTGAGGGAGCTGTTTTTT. Residues: CASSLWPDVRELFF.

This clonotype was observed a handful of times. The V call is TRBV4-1, the J call TRBJ1-2; TRBD1 matches at 8 bases. Trimming cost V 4 bases and J 6 bases; bases outside gene matches: 13. This CDR3 comprises 16 residues. Germline V gene lookup returns CDR1 MGHRA and CDR2 YSYEKL. CDR3 DNA sequence: TGCGCCAGCAGCCTAATACCAGGGGGCCGGTTACATGGCTACACCTTC. Translating gives CASSLIPGGRLHGYTF.

For the CDR3, the DNA is TGTGCCAACACGGGGGTCCTCGGGGCCAACGTCCTGACTTTC. This codes for CANTGVLGANVLTF. V and J are TRBV11-2 and TRBJ2-6, with TRBD2 as a possible D gene (6 bases). This CDR3 is 14 amino acids long. The ends were cut back, 10 bases at V and 4 bases at J, with 14 bases in the middle. Germline CDR1 and CDR2: SGHAT and FQNNGV. The full variable domain, rest sourced from reference TRBV11-2 and TRBJ2-6, is EAGVAQSPRYKIIEKRQSVAFWCNPISGHATLYWYQQILGQGPKLLIQFQNNGVVDDSQLPKDRFSAERLKGVDSTLKIQPAKLEDSAVYLCANTGVLGANVLTFGAGSRLTVL.

The J gene is TRBJ2-7, the V gene TRBV7-9, with 10 bases matching TRBD1. J was trimmed by 1 base and V by 8 bases; bases with no gene match: 20. The CDR3 covers 19 residues. Germline V gene sequence: CDR1 SEHNR, CDR2 FQNEAQ (reference sequence). The CDR3 sequence is CASSPAHGTGAISSYEQYF. The CDR3 bases are TGTGCCAGCTCCCCCGCCCACGGGACAGGGGCCATTTCATCCTACGAGCAGTACTTC.

The rearrangement links TRBV12-5 to TRBJ1-2, with a weak D call TRBD1 (6 bases). The ends were cut back, 0 bases at V and 9 bases at J, with 14 bases in the middle. Per germline, CDR1 LGHNT and CDR2 FRNRAP. The CDR3 spans 14 residues. The CDR3 DNA reads TGTGCTAGTGGTTTGGTGGGCCAAGGGACAAGCTACACCTTC. This translates into CASGLVGQGTSYTF.

This clonotype appeared a single time. This CDR3 is CASRLGLAGPLSTDTQYF. Here the CDR3 DNA reads TGTGCCAGCAGACTGGGACTAGCGGGGCCACTTAGCACAGATACGCAGTATTTT. J is TRBJ2-3 and V is TRBV7-2; 13 nucleotides agree with TRBD2. The CDR3 totals 18 residues. Germline assignment: CDR1 SGHTA and CDR2 FQGNSA. Unmatched junction bases numbered 9, after V lost 6 bases and J lost 0 bases.